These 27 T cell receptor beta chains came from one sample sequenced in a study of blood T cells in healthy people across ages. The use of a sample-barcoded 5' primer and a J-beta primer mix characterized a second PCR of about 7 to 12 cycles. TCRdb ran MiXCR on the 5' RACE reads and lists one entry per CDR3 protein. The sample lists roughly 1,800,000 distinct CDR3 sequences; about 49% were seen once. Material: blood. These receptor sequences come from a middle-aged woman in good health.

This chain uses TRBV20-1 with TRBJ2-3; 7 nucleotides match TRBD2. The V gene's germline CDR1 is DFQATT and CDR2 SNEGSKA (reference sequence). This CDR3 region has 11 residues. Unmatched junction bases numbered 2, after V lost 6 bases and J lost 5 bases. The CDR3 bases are TGCAGTGCCGGACTAGTAGATACGCAGTATTTT. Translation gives CSAGLVDTQYF.

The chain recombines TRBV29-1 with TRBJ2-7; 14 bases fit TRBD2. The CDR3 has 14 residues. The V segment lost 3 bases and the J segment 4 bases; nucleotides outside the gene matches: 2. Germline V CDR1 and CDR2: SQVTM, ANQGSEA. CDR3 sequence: CSVEGLAGEYEQYF. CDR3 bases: TGCAGCGTTGAGGGACTAGCGGGGGAATACGAGCAGTACTTC.

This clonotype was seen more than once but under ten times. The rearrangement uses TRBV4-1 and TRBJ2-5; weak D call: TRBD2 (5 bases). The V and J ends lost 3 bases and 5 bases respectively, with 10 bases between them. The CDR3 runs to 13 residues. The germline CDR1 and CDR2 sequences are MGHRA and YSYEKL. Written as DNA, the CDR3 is TGCGCCAGCAGCCAGAGGGAGACGGAGACCCAGTACTTC. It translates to CASSQRETETQYF.

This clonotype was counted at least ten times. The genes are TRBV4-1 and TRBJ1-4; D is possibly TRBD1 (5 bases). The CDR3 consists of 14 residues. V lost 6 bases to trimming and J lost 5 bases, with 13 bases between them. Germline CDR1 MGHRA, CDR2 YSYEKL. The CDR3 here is CASRTRSGNEKLFF. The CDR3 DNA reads TGCGCCAGCAGGACAAGATCAGGGAATGAAAAACTGTTTTTT.

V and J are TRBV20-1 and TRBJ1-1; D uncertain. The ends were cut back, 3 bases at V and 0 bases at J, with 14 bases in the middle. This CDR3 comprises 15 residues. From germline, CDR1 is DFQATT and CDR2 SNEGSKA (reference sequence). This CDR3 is CSASHIGRLNTEAFF. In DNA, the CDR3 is TGCAGTGCTAGCCATATCGGCCGGTTGAACACTGAAGCTTTCTTT.

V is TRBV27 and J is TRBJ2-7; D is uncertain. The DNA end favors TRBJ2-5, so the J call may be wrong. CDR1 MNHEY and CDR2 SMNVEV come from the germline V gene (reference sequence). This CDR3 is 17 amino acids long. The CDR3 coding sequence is TGTGCCAGCAGTTTAGGGCGCGAACCCACGGTCTGGGAGACCCAGTACTTC. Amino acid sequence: CASSLGREPTVWETQYF.

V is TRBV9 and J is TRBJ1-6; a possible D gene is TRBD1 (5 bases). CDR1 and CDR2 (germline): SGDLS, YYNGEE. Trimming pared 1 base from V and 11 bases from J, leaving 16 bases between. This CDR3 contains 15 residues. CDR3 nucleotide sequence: TGTGCCAGCAGCGTACAGACACACCAGGGTGCACCCCTCCACTTT. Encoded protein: CASSVQTHQGAPLHF. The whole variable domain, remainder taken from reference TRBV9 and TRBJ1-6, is DSGVTQTPKHLITATGQRVTLRCSPRSGDLSVYWYQQSLDQGLQFLIQYYNGEERAKGNILERFSAQQFPDLHSELNLSSLELGDSALYFCASSVQTHQGAPLHFGNGTRLTVT.

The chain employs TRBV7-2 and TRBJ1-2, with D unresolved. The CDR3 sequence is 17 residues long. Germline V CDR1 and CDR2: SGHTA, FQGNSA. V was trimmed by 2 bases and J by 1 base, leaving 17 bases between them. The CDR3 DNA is TGTGCCAGCAGCTTACTCGGTGCCAGTTCCCGTAACTATGGCTACACCTTC. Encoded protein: CASSLLGASSRNYGYTF.

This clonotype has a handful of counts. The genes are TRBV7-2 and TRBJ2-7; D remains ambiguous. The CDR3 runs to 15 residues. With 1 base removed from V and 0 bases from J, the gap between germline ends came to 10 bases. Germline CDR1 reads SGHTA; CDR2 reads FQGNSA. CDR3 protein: CASSLESQASYEQYF. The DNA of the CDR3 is TGTGCCAGCAGCTTAGAGTCCCAGGCCTCCTACGAGCAGTACTTC.

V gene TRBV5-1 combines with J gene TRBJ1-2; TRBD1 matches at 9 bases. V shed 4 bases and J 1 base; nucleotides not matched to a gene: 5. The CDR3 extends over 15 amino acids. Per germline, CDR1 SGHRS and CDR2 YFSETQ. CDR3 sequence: CASSGDRGSNYGYTF. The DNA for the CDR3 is TGCGCCAGCAGCGGTGACAGGGGGAGTAACTATGGCTACACCTTC.

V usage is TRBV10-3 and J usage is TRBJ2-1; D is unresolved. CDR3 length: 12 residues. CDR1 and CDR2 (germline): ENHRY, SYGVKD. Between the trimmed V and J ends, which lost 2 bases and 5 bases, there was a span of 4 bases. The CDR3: CAISEEDNEQFF. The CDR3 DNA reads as TGTGCCATCAGTGAGGAAGACAATGAGCAGTTCTTC.

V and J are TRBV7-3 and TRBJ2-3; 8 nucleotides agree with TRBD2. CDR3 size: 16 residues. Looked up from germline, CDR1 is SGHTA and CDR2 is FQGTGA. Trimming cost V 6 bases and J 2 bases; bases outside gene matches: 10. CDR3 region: CASSSSGGISTDTQYF. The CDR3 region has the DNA TGTGCCAGCAGTTCGAGCGGGGGAATTTCCACAGATACGCAGTATTTT.

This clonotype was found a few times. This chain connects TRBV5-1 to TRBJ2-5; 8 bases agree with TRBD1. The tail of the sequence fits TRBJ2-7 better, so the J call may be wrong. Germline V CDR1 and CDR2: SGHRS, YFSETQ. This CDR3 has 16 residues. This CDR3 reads CASSFFGDRSVGEQYF. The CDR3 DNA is TGCGCCAGCAGCTTTTTCGGGGACAGGTCTGTGGGCGAGCAGTACTTC.

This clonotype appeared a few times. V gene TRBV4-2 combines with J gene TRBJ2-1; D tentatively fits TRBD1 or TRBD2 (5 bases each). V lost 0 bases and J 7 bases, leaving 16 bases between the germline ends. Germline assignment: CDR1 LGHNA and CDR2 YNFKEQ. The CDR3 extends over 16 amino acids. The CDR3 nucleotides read TGTGCCAGCAGCCAAGATCCGGGGCCCTTCGTGAATGAGCAGTTCTTC. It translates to CASSQDPGPFVNEQFF.

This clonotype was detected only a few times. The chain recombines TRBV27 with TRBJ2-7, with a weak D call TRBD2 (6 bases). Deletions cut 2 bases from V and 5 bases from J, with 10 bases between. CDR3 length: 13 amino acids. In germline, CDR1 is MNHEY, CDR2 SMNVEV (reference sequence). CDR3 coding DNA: TGTGCCAGCAGTTTAAAGGGCGGGGACGAGCAGTACTTC. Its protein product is CASSLKGGDEQYF.

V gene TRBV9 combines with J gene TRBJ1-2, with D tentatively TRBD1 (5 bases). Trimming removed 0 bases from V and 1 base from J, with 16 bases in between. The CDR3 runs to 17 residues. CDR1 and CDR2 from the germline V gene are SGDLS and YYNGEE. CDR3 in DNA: TGTGCCAGCAGCGTAGGTGAAAGGGACCCCAGTAACTATGGCTACACCTTC. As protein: CASSVGERDPSNYGYTF.

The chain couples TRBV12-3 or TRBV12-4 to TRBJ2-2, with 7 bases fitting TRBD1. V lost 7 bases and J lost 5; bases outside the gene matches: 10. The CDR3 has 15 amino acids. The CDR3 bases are TGTGCCAGCACCCTGGACAGGATGTTGACCGGGGAGCTGTTTTTT. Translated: CASTLDRMLTGELFF.

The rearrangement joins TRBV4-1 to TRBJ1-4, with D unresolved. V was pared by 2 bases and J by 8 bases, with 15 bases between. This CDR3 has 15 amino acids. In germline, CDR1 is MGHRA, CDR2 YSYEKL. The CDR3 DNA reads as TGCGCCAGCAGCCAATCTTACGGGGAGGGAGAAAAACTGTTTTTT. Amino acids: CASSQSYGEGEKLFF.

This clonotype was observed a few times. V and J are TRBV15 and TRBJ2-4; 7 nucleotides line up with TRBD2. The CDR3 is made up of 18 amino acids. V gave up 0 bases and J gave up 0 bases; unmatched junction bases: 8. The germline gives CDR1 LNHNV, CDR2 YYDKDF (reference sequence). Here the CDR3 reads CATSRDTGGDLAKNIQYF. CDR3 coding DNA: TGTGCCACCAGCAGAGATACGGGGGGAGATTTAGCCAAAAACATTCAGTACTTC.

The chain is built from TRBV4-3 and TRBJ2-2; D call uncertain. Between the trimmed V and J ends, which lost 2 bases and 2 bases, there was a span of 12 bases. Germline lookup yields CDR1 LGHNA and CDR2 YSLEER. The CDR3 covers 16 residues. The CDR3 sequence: CASSQKPGLNTGELFF. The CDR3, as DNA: TGCGCCAGCAGCCAAAAACCGGGTCTAAACACCGGGGAGCTGTTTTTT.

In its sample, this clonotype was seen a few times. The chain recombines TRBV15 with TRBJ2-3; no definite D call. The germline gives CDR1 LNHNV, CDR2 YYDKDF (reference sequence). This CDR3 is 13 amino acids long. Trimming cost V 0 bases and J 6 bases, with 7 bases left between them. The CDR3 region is CATSRDPPDTQYF. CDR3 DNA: TGTGCCACCAGCAGAGACCCACCGGATACGCAGTATTTT.

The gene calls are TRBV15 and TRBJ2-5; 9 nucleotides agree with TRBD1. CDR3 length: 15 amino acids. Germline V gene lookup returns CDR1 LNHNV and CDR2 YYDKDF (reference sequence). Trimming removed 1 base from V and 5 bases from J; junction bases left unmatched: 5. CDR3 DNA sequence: TGTGCCACCAGCAGAGGGGACAGGGAGGGTGAGACCCAGTACTTC. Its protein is CATSRGDREGETQYF.

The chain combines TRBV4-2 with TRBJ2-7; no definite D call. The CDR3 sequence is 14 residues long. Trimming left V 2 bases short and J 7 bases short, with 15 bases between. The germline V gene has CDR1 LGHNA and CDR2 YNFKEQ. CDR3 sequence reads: CASSQTDRHNEQYF. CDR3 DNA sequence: TGTGCCAGCAGCCAAACGGACCGCCACAATGAGCAGTACTTC.

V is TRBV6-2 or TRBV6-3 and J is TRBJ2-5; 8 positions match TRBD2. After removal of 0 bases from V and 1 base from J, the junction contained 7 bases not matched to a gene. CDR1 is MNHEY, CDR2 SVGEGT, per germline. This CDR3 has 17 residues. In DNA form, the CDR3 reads TGTGCCAGCAGTTACTCCACCGGGACTAGACTCCAAGAGACCCAGTACTTC. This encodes CASSYSTGTRLQETQYF.

The CDR3 nucleotides are TGTGCCAGCACCCTCCGGGGTTTTGGCGCAGATACGCAGTATTTT. Protein sequence: CASTLRGFGADTQYF. The chain links TRBV6-2 or TRBV6-3 to TRBJ2-3; weak D call: TRBD2 (5 bases). Deletions cut 7 bases from V and 4 bases from J, with 18 bases between. Germline-derived CDR1 and CDR2 are MNHEY and SVGEGT. The CDR3 contains 15 residues.

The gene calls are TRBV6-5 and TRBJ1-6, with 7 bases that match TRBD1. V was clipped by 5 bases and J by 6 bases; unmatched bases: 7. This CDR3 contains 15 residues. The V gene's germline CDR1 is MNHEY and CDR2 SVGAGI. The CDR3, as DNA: TGTGCCAGCAGTCCCCGGACAGGACCTAATTCACCCCTCCACTTT. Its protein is CASSPRTGPNSPLHF.

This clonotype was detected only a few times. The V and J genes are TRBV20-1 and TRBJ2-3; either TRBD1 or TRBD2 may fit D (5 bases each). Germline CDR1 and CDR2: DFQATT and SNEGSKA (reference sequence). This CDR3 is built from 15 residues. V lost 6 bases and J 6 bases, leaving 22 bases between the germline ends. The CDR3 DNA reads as TGCAGTGCCCCTACCCGGGACGACCTAAGGGATACGCAGTATTTT. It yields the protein CSAPTRDDLRDTQYF.